The T cell receptor beta chain under discussion was sequenced for a study of CD8+ T cells in alopecia areata. Investigators isolated RNA and reverse transcribed it into cDNA to act as the sequencing template. This table comes from immunoSEQ multiplex PCR, and its TCRdb copy is limited to in-frame clones, with some not included. The sample carries fewer than 200,000 clones, about 63% recorded once. The source material was CD4+ T cells sorted from blood, sampled at week 0. This receptor was identified in a human donor with alopecia areata.

The DNA for the CDR3 is TGTGCCAGCAGCGCAGGGGAGGGGAATGGCTACACCTTC. Translation: CASSAGEGNGYTF. The chain links TRBV2 to TRBJ1-2; tentative D call: TRBD1 (6 bases). V was pared by 6 bases and J by 6 bases, with 14 bases between. The CDR3 spans 13 residues. Per germline, CDR1 SNHLY and CDR2 FYNNEI.